The rows below give T cell receptor beta chains drawn from one sample of a study of post-analysis software for immune sequencing data. TCRdb independently ran MiXCR on the PCR reads; one entry per CDR3 protein. Of approximately 690,000 distinct CDR3 sequences in the sample, approximately 59% are singletons; the top ten hold roughly 10%. Sequenced material: blood. These receptor sequences come from a girl aged 2 to 10 with multiple sclerosis. The CDR3 runs from the conserved cysteine through the conserved F or W. Fields, in order: CDR3 protein, CDR3 DNA, clone size, D gene, V gene, J gene. The D gene is left open where the match is weak. A clone size is listed for some rows: how often the clone was seen (once, few, many), or a class if it is expanded.

cdr3_aa: CASSFDSYNEQCF; cdr3_nt: TGTGCCAGCAGCTTTGACAGCTACAATGAGCAGTGCTTC; clone_size: -; d_call: -; v_call: TRBV7-9; j_call: TRBJ2-1
cdr3_aa: CAVRDRARISYNEQFF; cdr3_nt: TGTGCCGTCCGGGACAGGGCCCGTATCTCCTACAATGAGCAGTTCTTC; clone_size: -; d_call: TRBD1; v_call: TRBV6-1; j_call: TRBJ2-1
cdr3_aa: CSAGRRVAGLQQETQYF; cdr3_nt: TGCAGTGCCGGGCGTAGAGTAGCGGGCCTGCAGCAAGAGACCCAGTACTTC; clone_size: few; d_call: TRBD2; v_call: TRBV20-1; j_call: TRBJ2-5
cdr3_aa: CASSADSVMNTEAFF; cdr3_nt: TGTGCCAGCAGCGCGGACAGCGTCATGAACACTGAAGCTTTCTTT; clone_size: few; d_call: -; v_call: TRBV7-2; j_call: TRBJ1-1
cdr3_aa: CSARGASGSTDTQYF; cdr3_nt: TGCAGTGCTAGAGGGGCTAGCGGGAGCACAGATACACAGTATTTT; clone_size: -; d_call: TRBD2; v_call: TRBV20-1; j_call: TRBJ2-3
cdr3_aa: CASTQGVPGSPLHF; cdr3_nt: TGTGCCAGCACCCAGGGGGTCCCTGGGTCACCTCTCCACTTT; clone_size: -; d_call: TRBD1; v_call: TRBV28; j_call: TRBJ1-6
cdr3_aa: CASSYIASGRVGSGGTDTQYF; cdr3_nt: TGTGCCAGCAGTTACATAGCTAGCGGGAGGGTGGGTTCTGGCGGCACAGATACGCAGTATTTT; clone_size: -; d_call: TRBD2; v_call: TRBV6-5; j_call: TRBJ2-3
cdr3_aa: CATGPLSGGETQYF; cdr3_nt: TGTGCCACGGGACCCCTCAGTGGTGGGGAGACCCAGTACTTC; clone_size: -; d_call: -; v_call: TRBV6-5; j_call: TRBJ2-5
cdr3_aa: CASSSSQSYEQYF; cdr3_nt: TGTGCCAGCAGTTCAAGCCAGTCCTACGAGCAGTACTTC; clone_size: -; d_call: -; v_call: TRBV12-3/TRBV12-4; j_call: TRBJ2-7
cdr3_aa: CASSPGQGELFF; cdr3_nt: TGTGCCAGCAGCCCCGGGCAGGGGGAGCTGTTTTTT; clone_size: -; d_call: -; v_call: TRBV27; j_call: TRBJ2-2
cdr3_aa: CASSNREPSNEQFF; cdr3_nt: TGTGCCAGCAGTAACCGGGAGCCGAGTAATGAGCAGTTCTTC; clone_size: -; d_call: -; v_call: TRBV7-2; j_call: TRBJ2-1
cdr3_aa: CSVPGLKDTQYF; cdr3_nt: TGCAGTGTCCCGGGACTAAAAGATACGCAGTATTTT; clone_size: -; d_call: TRBD2; v_call: TRBV20-1; j_call: TRBJ2-3
cdr3_aa: CASSLFVGGAGDTQYF; cdr3_nt: TGTGCCAGCAGCTTATTTGTCGGGGGGGCCGGGGATACGCAGTATTTT; clone_size: -; d_call: TRBD2; v_call: TRBV7-2; j_call: TRBJ2-3
cdr3_aa: CASSKYRGVLNQPQHF; cdr3_nt: TGTGCCAGCAGCAAATACAGGGGGGTCCTCAATCAGCCCCAGCATTTT; clone_size: few; d_call: TRBD1; v_call: TRBV6-1; j_call: TRBJ1-5
cdr3_aa: CASRPGQQSNEQFF; cdr3_nt: TGTGCCAGCAGGCCGGGACAGCAAAGCAATGAGCAGTTCTTC; clone_size: -; d_call: TRBD1; v_call: TRBV11-2; j_call: TRBJ2-1
cdr3_aa: CASSAGETGTDTQYF; cdr3_nt: TGTGCCAGCAGCGCCGGGGAGACAGGGACAGATACGCAGTATTTT; clone_size: -; d_call: TRBD1; v_call: TRBV9; j_call: TRBJ2-3
cdr3_aa: CASSYSQGERYEQYF; cdr3_nt: TGTGCCAGCAGTTACTCTCAGGGCGAACGTTACGAGCAGTACTTC; clone_size: many; d_call: -; v_call: TRBV6-5; j_call: TRBJ2-7
cdr3_aa: CASSSPAGLGTYNEQFF; cdr3_nt: TGTGCCAGCAGTTCCCCGGCGGGACTAGGAACCTACAATGAGCAGTTCTTC; clone_size: few; d_call: TRBD2; v_call: TRBV6-2/TRBV6-3; j_call: TRBJ2-1
cdr3_aa: CASSQVGWLNSPLHF; cdr3_nt: TGTGCCAGCAGCCAAGTGGGATGGCTAAATTCACCCCTCCACTTT; clone_size: -; d_call: -; v_call: TRBV3-1; j_call: TRBJ1-6
cdr3_aa: CASSQPFQGVGETQYF; cdr3_nt: TGTGCCAGCAGCCAACCCTTCCAGGGGGTCGGAGAGACCCAGTACTTC; clone_size: -; d_call: TRBD1; v_call: TRBV7-2; j_call: TRBJ2-5
cdr3_aa: CASTSAGGQGASYEQYF; cdr3_nt: TGTGCCAGCACGTCGGCAGGTGGCCAGGGCGCTTCCTACGAGCAGTACTTC; clone_size: few; d_call: -; v_call: TRBV6-6; j_call: TRBJ2-7
cdr3_aa: CSADRDSERDEQFF; cdr3_nt: TGCAGTGCTGATCGGGACTCCGAAAGGGATGAGCAGTTCTTC; clone_size: -; d_call: -; v_call: TRBV20-1; j_call: TRBJ2-1
cdr3_aa: CRLAGGPGSEQFF; cdr3_nt: TGCAGGTTAGCGGGAGGGCCTGGTTCCGAGCAGTTCTTC; clone_size: few; d_call: TRBD2; v_call: TRBV20-1; j_call: TRBJ2-1
cdr3_aa: CASSLPEGDAGANVLTF; cdr3_nt: TGTGCCAGCAGCTTACCTGAGGGGGACGCTGGGGCCAACGTCCTGACTTTC; clone_size: -; d_call: -; v_call: TRBV7-2; j_call: TRBJ2-6
cdr3_aa: CASSQEGLGRNYYGYTF; cdr3_nt: TGCGCCAGCAGCCAAGAAGGATTGGGGCGCAATTACTATGGCTACACCTTC; clone_size: -; d_call: -; v_call: TRBV4-3; j_call: TRBJ1-2
cdr3_aa: CAWSSGTRVAGELFF; cdr3_nt: TGTGCCTGGAGTTCCGGGACTAGGGTTGCCGGGGAGCTGTTTTTT; clone_size: -; d_call: TRBD2; v_call: TRBV30; j_call: TRBJ2-2
cdr3_aa: CSVERTTKQETQYF; cdr3_nt: TGCAGCGTTGAACGGACTACGAAACAAGAGACCCAGTACTTC; clone_size: -; d_call: -; v_call: TRBV29-1; j_call: TRBJ2-5
cdr3_aa: CASSLAPRGIPKNIQYF; cdr3_nt: TGCGCCAGCAGCTTGGCCCCTCGAGGCATACCCAAAAACATTCAGTACTTC; clone_size: few; d_call: -; v_call: TRBV5-1; j_call: TRBJ2-4
cdr3_aa: CASSGDYGYTF; cdr3_nt: TGCGCCAGCAGCGGCGACTATGGCTACACCTTC; clone_size: -; d_call: -; v_call: TRBV5-1; j_call: TRBJ1-2
cdr3_aa: CRFGLRGGSTDTQYF; cdr3_nt: TGCAGGTTCGGGCTGCGGGGGGGTAGCACAGATACGCAGTATTTT; clone_size: -; d_call: TRBD2; v_call: TRBV29-1; j_call: TRBJ2-3
cdr3_aa: CASSHSGTPLDTQYF; cdr3_nt: TGTGCCAGCAGCCATAGCGGGACCCCACTTGATACGCAGTATTTT; clone_size: -; d_call: TRBD2; v_call: TRBV14; j_call: TRBJ2-3
cdr3_aa: CASSHYQVNEQFF; cdr3_nt: TGTGCCAGCAGCCATTACCAGGTGAATGAGCAGTTCTTC; clone_size: once; d_call: -; v_call: TRBV14; j_call: TRBJ2-1
cdr3_aa: CATSDLLAGQPRGYEQYF; cdr3_nt: TGTGCCACCAGTGACCTACTAGCGGGTCAACCAAGGGGATACGAGCAGTACTTC; clone_size: -; d_call: TRBD2; v_call: TRBV24-1; j_call: TRBJ2-7
cdr3_aa: CASMRRDQETQYF; cdr3_nt: TGTGCCAGCATGAGGAGGGACCAAGAGACCCAGTACTTC; clone_size: -; d_call: -; v_call: TRBV6-5; j_call: TRBJ2-5
cdr3_aa: CATSDIAGPTDTQYF; cdr3_nt: TGTGCCACCAGTGACATAGCGGGCCCCACAGATACGCAGTATTTT; clone_size: -; d_call: TRBD2; v_call: TRBV24-1; j_call: TRBJ2-3
cdr3_aa: CATTGPRGNEQFF; cdr3_nt: TGTGCCACTACAGGCCCCCGGGGGAATGAGCAGTTCTTC; clone_size: -; d_call: -; v_call: TRBV28; j_call: TRBJ2-1
cdr3_aa: CASSFGPLRLSSYNEQFF; cdr3_nt: TGCGCCAGCAGCTTCGGCCCATTGCGGCTTAGCTCCTACAATGAGCAGTTCTTC; clone_size: few; d_call: -; v_call: TRBV5-1; j_call: TRBJ2-1
cdr3_aa: CASSQGGGQTDTQYF; cdr3_nt: TGCGCCAGCAGCCAAGGGGGAGGACAGACAGATACGCAGTATTTT; clone_size: -; d_call: -; v_call: TRBV4-3; j_call: TRBJ2-3
cdr3_aa: CASRTPPSYEQYF; cdr3_nt: TGTGCCAGCAGGACACCCCCGTCCTACGAGCAGTACTTC; clone_size: few; d_call: -; v_call: TRBV5-5; j_call: TRBJ2-7
cdr3_aa: CSAGEQGTEAFF; cdr3_nt: TGCAGTGCGGGAGAACAGGGGACTGAAGCTTTCTTT; clone_size: -; d_call: TRBD1; v_call: TRBV20-1; j_call: TRBJ1-1
cdr3_aa: CASSSGLKFGVGGELFF; cdr3_nt: TGCGCCAGCAGCTCCGGTCTAAAGTTCGGAGTCGGAGGGGAGCTGTTTTTT; clone_size: -; d_call: -; v_call: TRBV5-1; j_call: TRBJ2-2
cdr3_aa: CASSYAGSPYEQYF; cdr3_nt: TGCGCCAGCAGCTACGCCGGGTCTCCCTACGAGCAGTACTTC; clone_size: -; d_call: -; v_call: TRBV5-1; j_call: TRBJ2-7
cdr3_aa: CAAGVGTDTQYF; cdr3_nt: TGTGCCGCCGGTGTAGGCACAGATACGCAGTATTTT; clone_size: -; d_call: -; v_call: TRBV10-3; j_call: TRBJ2-3
cdr3_aa: CASSYSIRVEFGLPRGGHSYEQYF; cdr3_nt: TGTGCCAGCAGTTACTCGATTCGTGTGGAGTTTGGATTGCCACGGGGCGGGCACTCCTACGAGCAGTACTTC; clone_size: few; d_call: -; v_call: TRBV6-2/TRBV6-3; j_call: TRBJ2-7
cdr3_aa: CASSLRRAFTNNEQFF; cdr3_nt: TGTGCCAGCAGCTTAAGACGGGCCTTTACTAACAATGAGCAGTTCTTC; clone_size: -; d_call: -; v_call: TRBV7-8; j_call: TRBJ2-1